This is a list of T cell receptor beta chains from one sample in a study of identical twins. One entry per CDR3 protein, called by TCRdb with MiXCR from the 5' RACE reads. The top ten hold 4.3% of the sample, which has over 600,000 distinct CDR3 sequences, around 20% seen once. The same sample was also used in a study of T cells expressing NK-cell markers.

Sequenced input: PBMCs. The receptor set was obtained from a woman under 30 in good health. Both conserved end residues are part of each CDR3. Where a row states a size, it is once, few, many or the class of an expanded clone; other rows omit it.

len,abundance,j_gene,v_gene,CDR3aa
14,NA,TRBJ2-5,TRBV20-1,CSARSPGQQETQYF
12,many,TRBJ1-6,TRBV20-1,CSARVPDSPLHF
14,NA,TRBJ2-5,TRBV5-1,CASSKDTGVETQYF
12,few,TRBJ1-1,TRBV20-1,CSATPRGAEAFF
20,few,TRBJ2-2,TRBV21-1,CASSKGGGQGSFANTGELFF
13,many,TRBJ1-1,TRBV27,CASSVGADTEAFF
13,few,TRBJ2-1,TRBV19,CASRPRTYNEQFF
15,many,TRBJ1-2,TRBV7-2,CASSLGPGSNYGYTF
12,NA,TRBJ2-7,TRBV30,CAWSVNAYEQYF
13,NA,TRBJ2-4,TRBV12-5,CASGFSGADIQYF
15,few,TRBJ2-7,TRBV7-2,CASSLRRGAIYEQYF
16,few,TRBJ2-1,TRBV27,CASSLSSGTGINEQFF
16,NA,TRBJ2-1,TRBV7-9,CASSLDSRGTYNEQFF
14,few,TRBJ2-5,TRBV25-1,CASSATRYQETQYF
12,NA,TRBJ2-3,TRBV6-5,CASTGLGASQYF
15,NA,TRBJ2-7,TRBV4-2,CASSPDAGPGHEQYF
16,few,TRBJ1-1,TRBV5-5,CASSFAAGASGTEAFF
14,few,TRBJ2-1,TRBV5-1,CASSLSSGVNEQFF
14,few,TRBJ1-2,TRBV10-2,CASSDPGTGDGYTF
13,few,TRBJ2-2,TRBV20-1,CSARERGAGELFF
14,NA,TRBJ2-1,TRBV12-3/TRBV12-4,CASSLGTSWGEQFF
12,NA,TRBJ1-2,TRBV20-1,CSAPVGTYGYTF
17,few,TRBJ2-6,TRBV7-9,CASSPTQGGGGANVLTF
16,NA,TRBJ2-1,TRBV5-1,CASSWGGGDYNNEQFF
13,NA,TRBJ2-2,TRBV12-3/TRBV12-4,CASSFRKTGELFF
15,few,TRBJ2-1,TRBV7-9,CASSQGQGDYNEQFF
16,few,TRBJ1-5,TRBV20-1,CSATDRERGSNQPQHF
13,NA,TRBJ2-1,TRBV12-3/TRBV12-4,CASSSLAGNERFF
15,NA,TRBJ1-5,TRBV20-1,CSAITGGVSGQPQHF
13,few,TRBJ2-3,TRBV20-1,CSARGRGADTQYF
15,NA,TRBJ1-1,TRBV5-1,CASSLKAGRDPEAFF
14,few,TRBJ2-3,TRBV7-2,CASSLALVAPPDYF
16,NA,TRBJ2-1,TRBV9,CASSAPGTSGSRRQFF
16,NA,TRBJ2-1,TRBV7-2,CASSSRDPNPSGEQFF
18,NA,TRBJ2-6,TRBV7-3,CACRSSTESRSGANVLTF
14,few,TRBJ2-7,TRBV16,CASSQFGRPYEQYF
11,few,TRBJ2-7,TRBV7-2,CASSFYGEQYF
13,NA,TRBJ1-1,TRBV20-1,CSARTGVVTEAFF
13,few,TRBJ2-7,TRBV12-3/TRBV12-4,CASSTGFEREQYF
16,once,TRBJ2-7,TRBV20-1,CSARDNYGTSGYEQYF
13,NA,TRBJ2-7,TRBV6-5,CASSYTGDSEQYF
12,NA,TRBJ2-1,TRBV12-3/TRBV12-4,CASSLSANEQFF
16,NA,TRBJ2-7,TRBV4-3,CASSKRADRGSYEQYF
14,few,TRBJ2-1,TRBV12-3/TRBV12-4,CASRKLGGRYEQFF
16,NA,TRBJ1-3,TRBV20-1,CSAERKQYSSGNTIYF
15,few,TRBJ2-7,TRBV28,CASSLRRGSPYEQYF
16,many,TRBJ2-1,TRBV6-5,CASSFTTSGAYNEQFF
15,few,TRBJ2-1,TRBV7-2,CASSFSRGTYNEQFF
11,few,TRBJ2-7,TRBV12-3/TRBV12-4,CASRRGDEQYF
13,few,TRBJ1-1,TRBV20-1,CSARPPVFGEAFF
15,NA,TRBJ1-2,TRBV3-1,CASSQDLGVNYGYTF
14,many,TRBJ1-2,TRBV29-1,CSALSGTGSYGYTF
16,NA,TRBJ1-6,TRBV12-3/TRBV12-4,CASRLRRGGGNSPLHF
13,few,TRBJ2-5,TRBV4-1,CASSQGLLETQYF
15,NA,TRBJ1-3,TRBV27,CASSPDGSSGNTIYF
13,NA,TRBJ1-4,TRBV7-9,CASSLIGWEKLFF
16,NA,TRBJ2-3,TRBV7-9,CASRTTTPSSTDTQYF
16,NA,TRBJ2-5,TRBV7-9,CASSEVDLTSQETQYF
16,few,TRBJ2-7,TRBV7-2,CASSPIGARRSYEQYF